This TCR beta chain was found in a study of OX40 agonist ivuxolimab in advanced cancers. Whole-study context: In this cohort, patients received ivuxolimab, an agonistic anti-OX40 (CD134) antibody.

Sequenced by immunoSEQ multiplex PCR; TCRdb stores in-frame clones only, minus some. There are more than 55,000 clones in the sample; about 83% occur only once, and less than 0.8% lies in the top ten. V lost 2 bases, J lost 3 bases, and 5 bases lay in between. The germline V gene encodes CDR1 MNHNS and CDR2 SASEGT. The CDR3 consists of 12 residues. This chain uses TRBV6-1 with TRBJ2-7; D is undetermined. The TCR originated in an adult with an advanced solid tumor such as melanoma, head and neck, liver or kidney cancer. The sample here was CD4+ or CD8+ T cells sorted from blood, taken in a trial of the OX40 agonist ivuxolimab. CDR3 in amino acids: CASSESRYEQYF. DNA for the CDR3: TGTGCCAGCAGTGAATCCCGCTACGAGCAGTACTTC.